Presented here are 17 T cell receptor beta chains from one specimen sequenced in a study of T cell clonality in common variable immunodeficiency. Libraries were prepared by immunoSEQ multiplex PCR; TCRdb keeps only in-frame clonotypes and omits some of them. The sample presents about 64,000 clones, none singletons. The sequencing sample was made of peripheral blood mononuclear cells. These TCRs come from a person between 18 and 69 years old in good health.

This clone was detected ten times or more. The read stops 3 residues short of the end of the CDR3; the missing end is completed from the germline J gene. The chain is built from TRBV19 and TRBJ1-4, with unresolved D. CDR3 length: 14 residues. V was pared by 2 bases and J by 3 bases, with 7 bases between. CDR1 is LNHDA, CDR2 SQIVND, per germline (reference sequence). The CDR3 here is CASSITSANEKLFF. CDR3 DNA (partial): TGTGCCAGTAGTATAACTTCCGCTAATGAAAAA. Based on the CDR3 plus reference TRBV19 and TRBJ1-4, the full variable domain is DGGITQSPKYLFRKEGQNVTLSCEQNLNHDAMYWYRQDPGQGLRLIYYSQIVNDFQKGDIAEGYSVSREKKESFPLTVTSAQKNPTAFYLCASSITSANEKLFFGSGTQLSVL.

This clone occurred many times. The read halts 3 residues ahead of the CDR3 end, with the missing end drawn from the germline J gene. The chain employs TRBV2 and TRBJ2-3, with 7 bases aligning to TRBD1. The CDR3 is made up of 13 amino acids. The germline gives CDR1 SNHLY, CDR2 FYNNEI. V shed 10 bases and J 4 bases; nucleotides not matched to a gene: 8. The part of the CDR3 DNA that was read is TGTGCCACCACTTGGGGACAGCCAGATACG. It is translated as CATTWGQPDT. The entire CDR3 is CATTWGQPDTQYF.

Many counts were recorded for this clone. The read comes to an end 3 residues before the CDR3 does, leaving the germline J gene to fill in the end. The genes are TRBV2 and TRBJ2-7; maybe TRBD2 (5 bases). CDR1 and CDR2 from the germline V gene are SNHLY and FYNNEI. The CDR3 sequence is 12 residues long. Trimming shortened V by 3 bases and J by 5 bases, and 8 bases separated the two germline ends. The CDR3 loop is CASSDRTHEQYF. The covered CDR3 bases are TGTGCCAGCAGTGACCGGACTCACGAG.

This clone was recorded many times. The sample carries other DNA sequences with the same CDR3. The CDR3 region is CASRPRVGEAFF. The CDR3 bases that were read are TGTGCCAGCAGGCCCAGGGTCGGTGAG. The gene calls are TRBV2 and TRBJ1-1; TRBD1 is a possible D gene (5 bases). The missing CDR3 end, 3 residues past where the read stops, is filled in from the germline J gene. Per germline, CDR1 SNHLY and CDR2 FYNNEI. This CDR3 spans 12 amino acids.

This clone was seen repeatedly, ten times or more. The CDR3 end lies 3 residues beyond the end of the read and is filled in from the germline J gene. V is TRBV18 and J is TRBJ2-7; 8 bases align to TRBD2. The CDR3 totals 15 residues. J lost 2 bases, V lost 4 bases, and 7 bases had no gene match. CDR1 is KGHSH, CDR2 LQKENI, per germline. CDR3 DNA (partial): TGTGCCAGCTCACGCCCGGGACTAGGTCCCTACGAG. It is translated as CASSRPGLGPYE. The entire CDR3 protein is CASSRPGLGPYEQYF.

This clone was counted at least ten times. The CDR3 region is CASPKGSQSYNEQFF. Partial CDR3 DNA: TGTGCCAGCCCGAAGGGCTCCCAATCCTACAATGAG. The chain uses TRBV7-9 and TRBJ2-1, with unresolved D. The CDR3 is cut off 3 residues early in the read; its end comes from the germline J gene. This CDR3 region has 15 residues. Trimming pared 8 bases from V and 1 base from J, leaving 15 bases between. Germline lookup yields CDR1 SEHNR and CDR2 FQNEAQ (reference sequence).

This clone was counted at least ten times. The CDR3 end is not reached by the read, which stops 3 residues before it; the germline J gene fills it in. The V call is TRBV20-1, the J call TRBJ2-5, with a possible D match to TRBD1 (7 bases). Germline CDR1 DFQATT, CDR2 SNEGSKA (reference sequence). Trimming removed 3 bases at V and 1 base at J, with 18 bases between. The CDR3 has 16 amino acids. CDR3 region: CSASAGGTALQETQYF. CDR3 DNA (partial): TGCAGTGCTAGCGCCGGAGGGACAGCGCTCCAAGAGACC.

At least ten counts were recorded for this clone. Coverage ceases 3 residues before the CDR3 finishes, and the germline J gene fills in the end. The V gene is TRBV4-1, the J gene TRBJ1-2; 8 nucleotides match TRBD1. This CDR3 spans 15 amino acids. Trimming took 0 bases from V and 4 from J; bases not matched to a gene: 4. Germline V gene data show CDR1 as MGHRA and CDR2 as YSYEKL. Partial CDR3 DNA: TGCGCCAGCAGCCAAGAACAGGGGGTTACCTATGGC. It is translated as CASSQEQGVTYG. The entire CDR3 protein is CASSQEQGVTYGYTF.

This clone was counted many times. The CDR3 loop is CASSPRQGLNEKLFF. The sequenced part of the CDR3 DNA is TGTGCCAGCTCACCGAGACAGGGATTAAATGAAAAA. The rearrangement joins TRBV18 to TRBJ1-4; 7 bases are a match to TRBD1. The read ends 3 residues shy of where the CDR3 ends; the end is completed using the germline J gene. V lost 3 bases and J lost 5; bases outside the gene matches: 6. Germline V gene lookup returns CDR1 KGHSH and CDR2 LQKENI. CDR3 length equals 15 residues.

Many counts were recorded for this clone. From the germline J gene comes the end of the CDR3, since the read stops 3 residues before it. V gene TRBV7-8 combines with J gene TRBJ1-4, with 7 nucleotides matching TRBD1. The CDR3 runs 14 residues. The V gene's germline CDR1 is SGHVS and CDR2 FQNEAQ. Unmatched junction bases numbered 4, after V lost 5 bases and J lost 4 bases. The DNA read from the CDR3 is TGTGCCAGCAGCCCGGGACAGCATAATGAAAAA. Protein sequence: CASSPGQHNEK. The CDR3 in its entirety is CASSPGQHNEKLFF.

This clone was recorded at least ten times. The sequence runs out 3 residues before the end of the CDR3; the remainder is reconstructed from the germline J gene. V and J are TRBV2 and TRBJ1-4; a weak D match, TRBD1 (5 bases). The CDR3 has 15 residues. The ends were cut back, 10 bases at V and 8 bases at J, with 23 bases in the middle. Germline V gene sequence: CDR1 SNHLY, CDR2 FYNNEI. The CDR3 here is CATSPQVRPDEKLFF. Incomplete CDR3 DNA: TGTGCCACCTCTCCACAGGTCCGGCCGGACGAAAAA.

This clone was detected many times. From the germline J gene comes the end of the CDR3, since the read stops 3 residues before it. V is TRBV5-4 and J is TRBJ1-2, with D maybe TRBD1 (6 bases). CDR3 size: 15 residues. Deletions cut 5 bases from V and 0 bases from J, with 14 bases between. The germline V gene has CDR1 SGHNT and CDR2 YYREEE (reference sequence). The CDR3 region is CASSRAGGPNYGYTF. CDR3 DNA (partial): TGTGCCAGCAGTCGTGCGGGGGGCCCTAACTATGGC. The full variable domain, with the rest looked up from reference TRBV5-4 and TRBJ1-2, is ETGVTQSPTHLIKTRGQQVTLRCSSQSGHNTVSWYQQALGQGPQFIFQYYREEENGRGNFPPRFSGLQFPNYSSELNVNALELDDSALYLCASSRAGGPNYGYTFGSGTRLTVV.

This clone was seen ten or more times. The CDR3 is cut off 3 residues early in the read; its end comes from the germline J gene. The chain carries TRBV29-1 and TRBJ1-1, with 7 bases lining up with TRBD1. Germline-derived CDR1 and CDR2 are SQVTM and ANQGSEA. CDR3 length equals 11 residues. V dropped 5 bases and J dropped 5; count of bases not matched to a gene: 2. The DNA read from the CDR3 is TGCAGCGTTCGACAGGGAACTGAA. This codes for CSVRQGTE. The full CDR3 sequence reads CSVRQGTEAFF.

There are many counts of this clone. CDR3 bases read: TGTGCCAGCAGCCAAGAGCAAGGAGATACG. It is translated as CASSQEQGDT. Given in full, the CDR3 is CASSQEQGDTQYF. The chain is built from TRBV4-2 and TRBJ2-3; D remains unclear. The read gets to within 3 residues of the CDR3 end, and the germline J gene fills in the rest. There are 13 residues in the CDR3. The V gene lost 0 bases and the J gene lost 5 bases, with 6 bases spanning the gap. Germline V CDR1 and CDR2: LGHNA, YNFKEQ.

This clone was recorded many times. The read comes to an end 3 residues before the CDR3 does, leaving the germline J gene to fill in the end. The V gene is TRBV5-5, the J gene TRBJ2-1; possibly TRBD2 for D (5 bases). Per germline, CDR1 SGHKS and CDR2 YYEKEE (reference sequence). V lost 0 bases and J lost 4, with 8 bases in between. The CDR3 contains 14 residues. Incomplete CDR3 DNA: TGTGCCAGCAGCTTGGTCCGGGGATACAATGAG. This translates into CASSLVRGYNE. The whole CDR3 is CASSLVRGYNEQFF.

Many counts were recorded for this clone. The read terminates 3 residues ahead of where the CDR3 ends, so the germline J gene completes it. V and J are TRBV9 and TRBJ1-4, with a weak D call TRBD1 (6 bases). The CDR3 is made up of 11 amino acids. From germline, CDR1 is SGDLS and CDR2 YYNGEE. The covered CDR3 bases are TGTGCCAGCAGCGTCCCAGGGGAA. It yields the protein CASSVPGE. The whole CDR3 is CASSVPGELFF. Combining the CDR3 with reference TRBV9 and TRBJ1-4 gives the whole variable domain DSGVTQTPKHLITATGQRVTLRCSPRSGDLSVYWYQQSLDQGLQFLIQYYNGEERAKGNILERFSAQQFPDLHSELNLSSLELGDSALYFCASSVPGELFFGSGTQLSVL.

This clone was counted at least ten times. Read data end 3 residues before the CDR3 end; the end is taken from the germline J gene. The chain links TRBV6-4 to TRBJ1-5; D gene ambiguous. The V gene's germline CDR1 is MRHNA and CDR2 SNTAGT. Trimming cost V 2 bases and J 2 bases, with 10 bases left between them. The CDR3 covers 15 residues. The CDR3: CASSDEGLCNQPQHF. Partial CDR3 DNA: TGTGCCAGCAGTGACGAAGGGCTATGCAATCAGCCC.